A selection of T cell receptor beta chains follows, all from one sample in a study of blood T cell repertoires in COVID-19. Method: immunoSEQ multiplex PCR; TCRdb's copy keeps in-frame clones and lacks some. This sample has 200,000 to 250,000 clones, with roughly 84% found just once. The specimen was PBMCs or T cells enriched from blood (not recorded which). The receptors shown here come from a woman between 40 and 50 years old who had recovered from COVID-19. The CDR3 runs from the conserved cysteine through the conserved F or W. A D gene is named only where the DNA matches it firmly. Expanded clones get a size class; other rows say once, few or many, or leave the size out.

>TRBV27|NA|TRBJ1-2|TRBD1
CASGVRDRAGYTF
TGTGCCAGCGGGGTTAGAGACAGGGCTGGCTACACCTTC
>TRBV9|NA|TRBJ1-3|NA
CASRRGGFSGNTIYF
TGTGCCAGCAGGCGAGGGGGATTCTCTGGAAACACCATATATTTT
>TRBV7-2|NA|TRBJ1-2|NA
CASSTRTVNFGYTF
TGTGCCAGCAGCACTAGGACGGTGAACTTTGGCTACACCTTC
>TRBV7-2|NA|TRBJ2-1|TRBD2
CASSLTSGAGDEQFF
TGTGCCAGCAGCTTAACTAGCGGGGCCGGCGATGAGCAGTTCTTC
>TRBV6-5|NA|TRBJ1-1|TRBD1
CASSNRGDTEAFF
TGTGCCAGCAGCAACAGGGGGGACACTGAAGCTTTCTTT
>TRBV7-2|NA|TRBJ1-5|NA
CASSLGQDENQPQHF
TGTGCCAGCAGCTTAGGACAGGACGAGAATCAGCCCCAGCATTTT
>TRBV7-2|NA|TRBJ1-5|TRBD1
CASRAQGNQPQHF
TGTGCCAGCAGGGCACAGGGGAATCAGCCCCAGCATTTT
>TRBV10-2|NA|TRBJ2-5|NA
CASSGLETQYF
TGCGCCAGCAGTGGACTAGAGACCCAGTACTTC
>TRBV2|NA|TRBJ2-3|TRBD1
CASSIDRGLGGRLTDTQYF
TGTGCCAGCAGCATCGACAGGGGGCTAGGCGGGAGACTCACAGATACGCAGTATTTT
>TRBV18|NA|TRBJ2-6|NA
CASSPPSGYGANVLTF
TGTGCCAGCTCACCACCGTCCGGGTACGGGGCCAACGTCCTGACTTTC
>TRBV10-1|NA|TRBJ1-2|NA
CASSDASYGYTF
TGCGCCAGCAGTGATGCGTCCTATGGCTACACCTTC
>TRBV4-2|NA|TRBJ1-2|NA
CASKVVGEGYGYTF
TGTGCCAGCAAGGTTGTAGGGGAGGGTTATGGCTACACCTTC
>TRBV28|NA|TRBJ1-2|NA
CASSIARGEDYGYTF
TGTGCCAGCAGTATCGCCCGGGGAGAAGACTATGGCTACACCTTC
>TRBV7-9|NA|TRBJ2-5|TRBD1
CASSIRQGAETQYF
TGTGCCAGCAGCATTAGACAGGGGGCGGAGACCCAGTACTTC
>TRBV5-1|once|TRBJ2-3|NA
CASSLTSTDTQYF
TGCGCCAGCAGCTTAACTAGCACAGATACGCAGTATTTT
>TRBV11-2|NA|TRBJ2-1|TRBD2
CASSLRTSVYNEQFF
TGTGCCAGCAGTCTCCGGACTAGCGTCTACAATGAGCAGTTCTTC
>TRBV5-1|NA|TRBJ2-7|NA
CASSLAGELGEQYF
TGCGCCAGCAGCTTGGCGGGAGAACTCGGCGAGCAGTACTTC
>TRBV15|NA|TRBJ1-2|NA
CATSRESPGYGYTF
TGTGCCACCAGCAGAGAGTCCCCCGGCTATGGCTACACCTTC
>TRBV28|NA|TRBJ2-1|NA
CASRAPGYAYNEQFF
TGTGCCAGCAGAGCTCCAGGGTATGCCTACAATGAGCAGTTCTTC
>TRBV6-5|NA|TRBJ1-3|NA
CASRVGGDRNTIYF
TGTGCCAGCAGGGTGGGGGGGGATCGAAACACCATATATTTT
>TRBV12-3/TRBV12-4|NA|TRBJ2-2|TRBD2
CASNGGRAGELFF
TGTGCCAGCAATGGCGGGAGGGCCGGGGAGCTGTTTTTT
>TRBV11-2|few|TRBJ2-1|NA
CASSWGLEDNEQFF
TGTGCCAGCAGCTGGGGACTCGAGGACAATGAGCAGTTCTTC
>TRBV5-4|NA|TRBJ2-2|TRBD1
CASSDQGATGELFF
TGTGCCAGCAGCGATCAGGGGGCCACCGGGGAGCTGTTTTTT
>TRBV6-4|NA|TRBJ2-3|TRBD2
CASSDGGLAGLTQPSTDTQYF
TGTGCCAGCAGTGACGGGGGACTAGCGGGACTGACACAGCCTAGCACAGATACGCAGTATTTT
>TRBV13|NA|TRBJ2-3|TRBD2
CASSLKGRGSQTDTQYF
TGTGCCAGCAGCTTAAAAGGGCGCGGGAGCCAGACAGATACGCAGTATTTT
>TRBV5-1|NA|TRBJ2-2|TRBD1
CASSSARGQGSTGELFF
TGCGCCAGCAGCTCGGCCAGGGGACAGGGGAGCACCGGGGAGCTGTTTTTT
>TRBV10-2|NA|TRBJ2-2|TRBD2
CASSGSRTSGTGELFF
TGCGCCAGCAGTGGTTCACGGACTAGCGGCACCGGGGAGCTGTTTTTT
>TRBV29-1|NA|TRBJ2-3|TRBD1
CSVHPGQNTDTQYF
TGCAGCGTTCATCCGGGACAGAACACAGATACGCAGTATTTT
>TRBV13|NA|TRBJ1-1|TRBD1
CASSSTEGANTEAFF
TGTGCCAGCAGCTCAACAGAGGGGGCGAACACTGAAGCTTTCTTT
>TRBV27|NA|TRBJ1-5|NA
CASSSQNQPQHF
TGTGCCAGCAGTTCCCAGAATCAGCCCCAGCATTTT
>TRBV5-1|once|TRBJ1-5|NA
CASSLTGNLNQPQHF
TGCGCCAGCAGCTTAACAGGGAACCTCAATCAGCCCCAGCATTTT
>TRBV18|NA|TRBJ1-2|TRBD1
CASTSDRNGYTF
TGTGCCAGCACTTCGGACAGGAACGGCTACACCTTC
>TRBV6-5|few|TRBJ1-6|TRBD1
CASSYRQGDSPLHF
TGTGCCAGCAGTTACCGACAGGGAGACTCACCCCTCCACTTT
>TRBV18|few|TRBJ1-2|TRBD1
CASSSRGTAYGYTF
TGTGCCAGCTCATCAAGGGGGACAGCCTATGGCTACACCTTC